What follows are 18 T cell receptor beta chains derived from one specimen sequenced in a study of graft-versus-host responses after intestinal transplantation. Which antigens these TCRs recognize remains unknown. Assay used: immunoSEQ multiplex PCR; TCRdb lists only in-frame clones, some missing. The profile shows fewer than 80,000 clones, around nine tenths of them singletons. The input for sequencing was unstimulated CD8+ T cells sorted from spleen or lymph node cells, taken before transplant. The receptors were gathered from a human donor who was the organ donor for an intestinal transplant.

Here the CDR3 reads CATDRGGFTDTQYF. The CDR3 DNA follows: TGTGCCACCGACAGGGGTGGGTTCACAGATACGCAGTATTTT. V and J are TRBV15 and TRBJ2-3, with 8 positions matching TRBD1. Germline-derived CDR1 and CDR2 are LNHNV and YYDKDF (reference sequence). The CDR3 covers 14 residues. Trimming removed 8 bases from V and 2 bases from J; junction bases left unmatched: 6.

V gene TRBV19 combines with J gene TRBJ2-7, with D possibly TRBD1 on 6 matching bases. The CDR3 has 13 residues. V was cut by 5 bases and J by 2 bases, with 10 bases left in between. Germline V gene lookup returns CDR1 LNHDA and CDR2 SQIVND (reference sequence). Written as DNA, the CDR3 is TGTGCCAGTAGTTCGGCAGGGGCCTACGAGCAGTACTTC. Amino acids: CASSSAGAYEQYF.

The chain is built from TRBV6-5 and TRBJ2-7, with 7 bases matching TRBD1. Germline V gene lookup returns CDR1 MNHEY and CDR2 SVGAGI. The CDR3 contains 16 residues. Trimming took 4 bases from V and 1 from J; bases not matched to a gene: 10. The CDR3 spells CASSCTGALGSYEQYF. CDR3 DNA: TGTGCCAGCAGTTGTACAGGGGCCCTAGGTTCCTACGAGCAGTACTTC.

This chain links TRBV7-3 with TRBJ1-1; D not resolved. Trimming took off 5 bases at V and 6 bases at J, with 16 bases between the two ends. This CDR3 is built from 14 residues. Per the germline V gene, CDR1 is SGHTA and CDR2 is FQGTGA. The CDR3 DNA reads as TGTGCCAGCAGCGCCGACAAGCTTGGGTCTGAAGCTTTCTTT. It codes for CASSADKLGSEAFF.

CDR3 residues: CASSLVASDTGELFF. The CDR3 nucleotides are TGTGCCAGCAGTTTGGTGGCTAGCGACACCGGGGAGCTGTTTTTT. V and J are TRBV6-5 and TRBJ2-2; perhaps TRBD2 as D (6 bases). V lost 4 bases, J lost 3 bases, and 12 bases lay in between. The CDR3 consists of 15 residues. Germline values: CDR1 MNHEY, CDR2 SVGAGI.

V and J are TRBV9 and TRBJ2-2, with 12 bases matching TRBD1. Germline CDR1 reads SGDLS; CDR2 reads YYNGEE. The V gene end was trimmed by 3 bases and the J gene end by 6 bases; junction bases not matched to a gene: 24. The CDR3 consists of 22 residues. The CDR3 nucleotides are TGTGCCAGCAGCGATTCCGGGAGGGACAGGGGGCTCGCCGGCATAGATTCCGGGGAGCTGTTTTTT. Amino acid sequence: CASSDSGRDRGLAGIDSGELFF.

This rearrangement joins TRBV7-3 to TRBJ1-1; D might be TRBD1 (6 bases). The CDR3 runs to 15 residues. The V end was cut by 5 bases, the J end by 9 bases, with 22 bases between. Per germline, CDR1 SGHTA and CDR2 FQGTGA. The CDR3 spells CASSVRDKKHTKAFF. The CDR3 region has the DNA TGTGCCAGCAGCGTCCGGGACAAGAAACACACAAAAGCTTTCTTT. The full variable domain, its missing parts supplied by reference TRBV7-3 and TRBJ1-1, is GAGVSQTPSNKVTEKGKYVELRCDPISGHTALYWYRQSLGQGPEFLIYFQGTGAADDSGLPNDRFFAVRPEGSVSTLKIQRTERGDSAVYLCASSVRDKKHTKAFFGQGTRLTVV.

This clone came up once. One junction end does not reproduce the germline sequence, and a read error may be involved. The chain carries TRBV11-2 and TRBJ2-3; TRBD2 aligns across 7 bases. This CDR3 is built from 12 residues. Germline CDR1 reads SGHAT; CDR2 reads FQNNGV. CDR3 nucleotides: TGTGCCAGCAGCCCTGTTGGTCTAGCGGCAAGTTTT. It translates to CASSPVGLAASF.

The chain employs TRBV28 and TRBJ2-1; D call uncertain. The V end was cut by 3 bases, the J end by 3 bases, with 6 bases between. The CDR3 has 13 amino acids. Germline assignment: CDR1 MDHEN and CDR2 SYDVKM. CDR3 in amino acids: CASSLGDYNEQFF. DNA for the CDR3: TGTGCCAGCAGTTTGGGCGACTACAATGAGCAGTTCTTC.

This clone was observed once. The chain combines TRBV21-1 with TRBJ2-6; the D segment call TRBD2 is taken from the table without a DNA check. TRBV21-1 is designated a pseudogene. The CDR3 contains 19 residues. For the CDR3, the DNA is TGTGCCAGCAGCACTAACCCCCCGGGATCCCCCTCTGGGGCCAACGTCCTGACTTTC. Residues: CASSTNPPGSPSGANVLTF.

The gene calls are TRBV28 and TRBJ2-4; possible D gene TRBD2, 5 bases. The ends were cut back, 5 bases at V and 5 bases at J, with 19 bases in the middle. Germline loops: CDR1 MDHEN, CDR2 SYDVKM. The CDR3 has 16 amino acids. CDR3 protein: CASSHLGEGVENIQYF. CDR3 bases: TGTGCCAGCAGTCACCTCGGAGAGGGCGTTGAAAACATTCAGTACTTC. Supplemented by reference TRBV28 and TRBJ2-4, the full variable domain reads DVKVTQSSRYLVKRTGEKVFLECVQDMDHENMFWYRQDPGLGLRLIYFSYDVKMKEKGDIPEGYSVSREKKERFSLILESASTNQTSMYLCASSHLGEGVENIQYFGAGTRLSVL.

Only a few counts were recorded for this clone. The chain is built from TRBV30 and TRBJ1-5; D might be TRBD1 (5 bases). The germline V gene has CDR1 GTSNPN and CDR2 SVGIG (reference sequence). The CDR3 is 13 amino acids. V was trimmed by 1 base and J by 6 bases, leaving 10 bases between them. The CDR3 loop reads CAWSGGGTQPQHF. CDR3 nucleotides: TGTGCCTGGAGTGGGGGGGGGACTCAGCCCCAGCATTTT.

The J gene is TRBJ2-7, the V gene TRBV28, with D possibly matching TRBD2 (6 bases). The length of the CDR3 is 15 residues. Germline values: CDR1 MDHEN, CDR2 SYDVKM. V lost 4 bases and J lost 0, with 13 bases in between. The CDR3 DNA sequence: TGTGCCAGCAGTTCGTCAGGACTAAGCTCCTACGAGCAGTACTTC. Amino acid sequence: CASSSSGLSSYEQYF.

This chain uses TRBV11-2 with TRBJ1-2, with D possibly TRBD1 on 6 matching bases. Germline CDR1 SGHAT, CDR2 FQNNGV. The V and J ends lost 3 bases and 3 bases respectively, with 11 bases between them. This CDR3 region has 14 residues. The CDR3 region has the DNA TGTGCCAGCAGCTTTAAGGGGACACACTATGGCTACACCTTC. Protein: CASSFKGTHYGYTF.

The rearrangement links TRBV19 to TRBJ1-5; a possible D gene is TRBD1 (6 bases). Trimming removed 5 bases at V and 2 bases at J, with 16 bases between. CDR3 size: 16 residues. CDR1 and CDR2 from the germline V gene are LNHDA and SQIVND (reference sequence). The CDR3 DNA sequence: TGTGCCAGTAGTCCCGGATGGTGGGGGCGCAATCAGCCCCAGCATTTT. Residues: CASSPGWWGRNQPQHF.

The CDR3 spells CASSTMPGQGFYEQYF. CDR3 DNA sequence: TGTGCCAGCAGTACTATGCCGGGACAGGGATTCTACGAGCAGTACTTC. This chain uses TRBV9 with TRBJ2-7; TRBD1 matches 9 bases. This CDR3 has 16 residues. The trim removed 5 bases at V and 3 bases at J, leaving 12 bases unmatched. Per the germline V gene, CDR1 is SGDLS and CDR2 is YYNGEE.

The J gene is TRBJ2-5, the V gene TRBV7-9, with a possible D match to TRBD2 (6 bases). There are 14 residues in the CDR3. Germline V lookup: CDR1 SEHNR, CDR2 FQNEAQ (reference sequence). The V end was cut by 4 bases, the J end by 3 bases, with 12 bases between. CDR3 protein: CASSSKTGEETQYF. CDR3 DNA sequence: TGTGCCAGCAGCTCAAAGACGGGGGAAGAGACCCAGTACTTC.

The rearrangement joins TRBV19 to TRBJ2-7; TRBD1 matches at 12 bases. The CDR3 sequence is 15 residues long. With V trimmed by 10 bases and J by 5 bases, 12 bases remained unmatched. The germline V gene has CDR1 LNHDA and CDR2 SQIVND (reference sequence). The CDR3, as DNA: TGTGCCACCTCGACCCTGGGACAGGGGGCGCACGAGCAGTACTTC. It is translated as CATSTLGQGAHEQYF.